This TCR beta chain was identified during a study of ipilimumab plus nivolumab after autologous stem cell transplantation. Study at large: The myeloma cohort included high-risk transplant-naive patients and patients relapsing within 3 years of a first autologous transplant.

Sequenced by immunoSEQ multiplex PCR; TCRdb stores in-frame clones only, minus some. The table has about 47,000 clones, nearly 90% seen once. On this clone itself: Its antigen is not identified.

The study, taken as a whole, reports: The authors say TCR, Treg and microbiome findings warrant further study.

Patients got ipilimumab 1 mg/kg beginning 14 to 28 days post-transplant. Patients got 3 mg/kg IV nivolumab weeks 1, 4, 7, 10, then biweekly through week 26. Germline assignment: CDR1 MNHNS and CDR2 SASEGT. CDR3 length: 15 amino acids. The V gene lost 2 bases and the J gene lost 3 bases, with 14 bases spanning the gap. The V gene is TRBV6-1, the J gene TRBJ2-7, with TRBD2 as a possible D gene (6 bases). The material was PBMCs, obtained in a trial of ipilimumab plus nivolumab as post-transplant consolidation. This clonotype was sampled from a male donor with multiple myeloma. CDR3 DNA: TGTGCCAGCAGTGAACCAGGAGGGTCTGGCTACGAGCAGTACTTC. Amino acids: CASSEPGGSGYEQYF.